These T cell receptor beta chains were read from a single sample in a study of cytomegalovirus exposure and HLA in healthy donors. Assay used: immunoSEQ multiplex PCR; TCRdb lists only in-frame clones, some missing. Of approximately 140,000 clones listed, around 79% are singletons. Source material: PBMCs. These receptors originate from a middle-aged man in good health and CMV-seropositive. Both conserved end residues are part of each CDR3. D genes are given only for firm matches. Not every row has a clone size; where given, it reads once, few, many or a size class.

d_call	clone_size	v_call	j_call	cdr3_nt	cdr3_aa
-	-	TRBV7-6	TRBJ1-5	TGTGCCAGCAGCCTCCAATCTGGACAGAATCAGCCCCAGCATTTT	CASSLQSGQNQPQHF
TRBD2	-	TRBV5-1	TRBJ2-1	TGCGCCAGCAGCTCGACGGGGGGGTATGGGGACAATGAGCAGTTCTTC	CASSSTGGYGDNEQFF
-	-	TRBV6-1	TRBJ1-1	TGTGCCAGCATCCGACTCAGGGCGGTGAACACTGAAGCTTTCTTT	CASIRLRAVNTEAFF
TRBD2	once	TRBV4-1	TRBJ2-5	TGCGCCAGCAGCCATTCCCCCTGGAGCGGGGGGGCGGAGACCCAGTACTTC	CASSHSPWSGGAETQYF
-	-	TRBV6-6	TRBJ2-5	TGTGCCAGCAGCTCTGGACCGGCCGGGAAAGAGACCCAGTACTTC	CASSSGPAGKETQYF
TRBD2	-	TRBV10-2	TRBJ2-1	TGCGCCAGCGGGACTAGCGGGAGGTCAGATGAGCAGTTCTTC	CASGTSGRSDEQFF
-	-	TRBV27	TRBJ1-2	TGTGCCAGCAGCCCGCGTTCCGGCTATGGCTACACCTTC	CASSPRSGYGYTF
TRBD1	-	TRBV28	TRBJ1-1	TGTGCCAGCAGTGTTTACAGGGGAACTGAAGCTTTCTTT	CASSVYRGTEAFF
-	-	TRBV10-3	TRBJ1-1	TGTGCCATCAGTGAGTCGACCGGGGGTCTGAAAGCTTTCTTT	CAISESTGGLKAFF
TRBD2	-	TRBV7-2	TRBJ2-1	TGTGCCAGCAGCTTGGGTGTGGCTAGCGGGAGGGATGAGCAGTTCTTC	CASSLGVASGRDEQFF
TRBD1	-	TRBV7-2	TRBJ1-2	TGTGCCAGCAGCTTAGGATTCAGGGGGCGCGACTATGGCTACACCTTC	CASSLGFRGRDYGYTF
TRBD2	few	TRBV5-6	TRBJ2-3	TGTGCCAGCAGCTCGAGGGACTACTCTAGCACAGATACGCAGTATTTT	CASSSRDYSSTDTQYF
TRBD1	-	TRBV18	TRBJ2-7	TGTGCCAGCTCACCACAGGGACAGGGGTCCTACGAGCAGTACTTC	CASSPQGQGSYEQYF
-	-	TRBV6-6	TRBJ2-7	TGTGCCAGCACCCTACGGCGGTTATACTCCTACGAGCAGTACTTC	CASTLRRLYSYEQYF
-	-	TRBV7-9	TRBJ2-3	TGTGCCAGCAGCTTGGAGGGCTCAAATACGCAGTATTTT	CASSLEGSNTQYF
TRBD1	-	TRBV4-2	TRBJ2-7	TGTGCCAGCAGCCAGGATCCGGGACAGACCGGGAACGAGCAGTACTTC	CASSQDPGQTGNEQYF
-	-	TRBV9	TRBJ2-7	TGTGCCAGCAGCGTTCGTCACCTCCCCCCGGGGGAGCAGTACTTC	CASSVRHLPPGEQYF
-	-	TRBV10-1	TRBJ1-2	TGCGCCGCACCGTGGGACACTTTCTATGGCTACACCTTC	CAAPWDTFYGYTF
TRBD2	-	TRBV10-3	TRBJ2-5	TGTGCCATCAGTCACCGGGAGGCGGGTAATCAAGAGACCCAGTACTTC	CAISHREAGNQETQYF
TRBD1	-	TRBV6-5	TRBJ1-3	TGTGCCAGCAGTTCAACAGGGGCTTCATCTGGAAACACCATATATTTT	CASSSTGASSGNTIYF
TRBD1	-	TRBV19	TRBJ2-2	TGTGCCAGTAGTCGGACAGGGGACACCGGGGAGCTGTTTTTT	CASSRTGDTGELFF
TRBD2	-	TRBV19	TRBJ2-1	TGTGCCAGTAGTATTGAAAGTTCGCTAGCGGGGGCCCCACGGCAGTTCTTC	CASSIESSLAGAPRQFF
TRBD1	-	TRBV25-1	TRBJ1-1	TGTGCCAGCGCGGACAGGGGGCGGGTGAACACTGAAGCTTTCTTT	CASADRGRVNTEAFF
TRBD2	-	TRBV18	TRBJ2-7	TGTGCCAGCTCACCCCAGGGACTAGCGGGAGCTGGCTACGAGCAGTACTTC	CASSPQGLAGAGYEQYF
TRBD2	-	TRBV30	TRBJ2-7	TGTGCCTGGAGAAAACTAGCGGGCACCTACGAGCAGTACTTC	CAWRKLAGTYEQYF
TRBD2	-	TRBV4-2	TRBJ2-3	TGTGCCAGCAGCCAAGAGGGAGCGGGAGTGGATACGCAGTATTTT	CASSQEGAGVDTQYF
-	-	TRBV12-5	TRBJ2-7	TGTGCTAGCCACCAGGGGTGGGCCTACGAGCAGTACTTC	CASHQGWAYEQYF
-	-	TRBV6-1	TRBJ1-3	TGTGCCAGCAGTGAACTGGGGCGCTCTGGAAACACCATATATTTT	CASSELGRSGNTIYF
-	few	TRBV9	TRBJ2-5	TGTGCCAGCAGCGTAGCTTCAGGTCAAGAGACCCAGTACTTC	CASSVASGQETQYF
-	-	TRBV20-1	TRBJ1-1	TGCAGTGCTAGAAAGGGGACTGAAGCTTTCTTT	CSARKGTEAFF
TRBD2	-	TRBV16	TRBJ2-2	TGTGCCAGCAGCCAATCCGGGGGGATCGGGGAGCTGTTTTTT	CASSQSGGIGELFF
-	-	TRBV11-1	TRBJ1-1	TGTGCCAGCAGCTCCGGGGGTATGGGGACTGAAGCTTTCTTT	CASSSGGMGTEAFF